These 22 T cell receptor beta chains were all obtained from the same sample, sequenced in a study of Ad26.COV2.S vaccination and SARS-CoV-2 variants. Sequencing used immunoSEQ multiplex PCR; TCRdb keeps in-frame clones, though not all of them. The sample holds a few hundred thousand clones, 92% seen once. Documented treatment: around 19 received Ad26.COV2.S at low or high dose, single or two shots; roughly 5 received placebo; per-sample allocation not given. Specimen acquisition occurred on day 63 following the initial vaccine or placebo injection. Source: peripheral blood, taken in a trial of Ad26.COV2.S vaccine versus placebo. The receptors originated from a person aged 18-65 years who received the Ad26.COV2.S COVID-19 vaccine or a placebo.

The rearrangement joins TRBV6-5 to TRBJ2-7, with D hard to call. The V end lost 0 bases, the J end lost 6 bases, and 12 bases lay between the germline ends. This CDR3 region has 14 residues. Germline CDR1 is MNHEY and CDR2 is SVGAGI. The chain's CDR3 is CASSYSSSTGEQYF. CDR3 DNA: TGTGCCAGCAGTTACTCGTCTTCTACCGGCGAGCAGTACTTC.

J is TRBJ1-1 and V is TRBV10-2; D possibly corresponds to TRBD1 (6 bases). CDR1 is WSHSY, CDR2 SAAADI, per germline. V lost 7 bases to trimming and J lost 2 bases, with 14 bases between them. The CDR3 totals 14 residues. CDR3 DNA sequence: TGCGCCAGCACCCCGTTGACAGGAAACACTGAAGCTTTCTTT. Its protein product is CASTPLTGNTEAFF.

This clone was recorded only once. This sequence joins TRBV5-1 and TRBJ2-7; D is unresolved. The ends were cut back, 0 bases at V and 2 bases at J, with 12 bases in the middle. This CDR3 contains 15 residues. The germline V gene encodes CDR1 SGHRS and CDR2 YFSETQ. The chain's CDR3 is CASSLAPGGPYEQYF. The CDR3, as DNA: TGCGCCAGCAGCTTGGCCCCAGGCGGCCCCTACGAGCAGTACTTC.

This chain connects TRBV7-9 to TRBJ2-5; D call uncertain. The CDR3 has 12 residues. Trimming pared 3 bases from V and 4 bases from J, leaving 6 bases between. The germline V gene encodes CDR1 SEHNR and CDR2 FQNEAQ (reference sequence). DNA of the CDR3: TGTGCCAGCAGCTTCACCCTAGAGACCCAGTACTTC. This encodes CASSFTLETQYF.

The chain recombines TRBV9 with TRBJ2-3, with TRBD2 identical over 8 bases. The germline gives CDR1 SGDLS, CDR2 YYNGEE. CDR3 size: 16 residues. V was pared by 3 bases and J by 0 bases, with 6 bases of the junction left unmatched. CDR3 protein: CASSGLAGTSTDTQYF. The CDR3 DNA reads TGTGCCAGCAGCGGCTTAGCGGGGACTAGCACAGATACGCAGTATTTT.

The chain is built from TRBV6-1 and TRBJ2-3, with a weak D call TRBD2 (7 bases). The CDR3 runs 17 residues. V gave up 3 bases and J gave up 2 bases, with 18 bases separating them. Germline values: CDR1 MNHNS, CDR2 SASEGT. In nucleotides, the CDR3 is TGTGCCAGCAGTGAGGCCCGTTGGGGGGGGCCCACAGATACGCAGTATTTT. Translation gives CASSEARWGGPTDTQYF.

The J gene is TRBJ2-1, the V gene TRBV27, with TRBD2 identical over 7 bases. The junction had 8 bases not matched to a gene; V was cut back by 0 bases and J by 6 bases. CDR1 MNHEY and CDR2 SMNVEV come from the germline V gene (reference sequence). The CDR3 extends over 16 amino acids. For the CDR3, the DNA is TGTGCCAGCAGTTTATCGGGCGGGGGAGTCCTCAATGAGCAGTTCTTC. Its protein is CASSLSGGGVLNEQFF.

V and J are TRBV6-6 and TRBJ1-5; 7 bases line up with TRBD1. CDR3 length: 18 amino acids. Germline assignment: CDR1 MNHNY and CDR2 SVGAGI (reference sequence). The V gene end was trimmed by 5 bases and the J gene end by 0 bases; junction bases not matched to a gene: 13. The CDR3 DNA is TGTGCCAGCAGTCAATCGTTTCAGGGGGTGTCTAGCAATCAGCCCCAGCATTTT. Protein sequence: CASSQSFQGVSSNQPQHF.

The chain uses TRBV6-6 and TRBJ1-2; unclear D gene. The CDR3 consists of 14 residues. Trimming cost V 6 bases and J 2 bases, with 13 bases left between them. Germline CDR1 and CDR2: MNHNY and SVGAGI (reference sequence). In DNA, the CDR3 is TGTGCCAGCAGCCTCAGGTCTGAGAACTATGGCTACACCTTC. It is translated as CASSLRSENYGYTF.

The V and J genes are TRBV5-6 and TRBJ2-7, with D maybe TRBD2 (5 bases). Between the trimmed V and J ends, which lost 3 bases and 0 bases, there was a span of 19 bases. Germline CDR1 SGHDT, CDR2 YYEEEE. The CDR3 runs 17 residues. CDR3 residues: CASSWAWRASSSYEQYF. The CDR3 nucleotides read TGTGCCAGCAGCTGGGCTTGGCGGGCCTCGAGCTCCTACGAGCAGTACTTC. Filled out from reference TRBV5-6 and TRBJ2-7, the complete variable domain reads DAGVTQSPTHLIKTRGQQVTLRCSPKSGHDTVSWYQQALGQGPQFIFQYYEEEERQRGNFPDRFSGHQFPNYSSELNVNALLLGDSALYLCASSWAWRASSSYEQYFGPGTRLTVT.

Note on this clone: At one end, the junction sequence differs from germline, possibly due to a read error. The V and J genes are TRBV7-7 and TRBJ2-1; D perhaps matches TRBD1 (6 bases). CDR1 is SSHAT and CDR2 is FNYEAQ in the germline V gene (reference sequence). This CDR3 spans 15 amino acids. The CDR3 region has the DNA TGTGCTAGCAGCTTAGTCGTAGGGGGTAGCAATGAGCAGTTCTTC. Translation: CASSLVVGGSNEQFF.

The rearrangement joins TRBV27 to TRBJ2-7, with D tentatively TRBD1 (6 bases). Germline CDR1 is MNHEY and CDR2 is SMNVEV (reference sequence). The V end lost 6 bases, the J end lost 0 bases, and 12 bases lay between the germline ends. The CDR3 has 14 amino acids. CDR3 DNA: TGTGCCAGCAGCCCCAGGACAGACTCCTACGAGCAGTACTTC. It specifies CASSPRTDSYEQYF.

V gene TRBV2 combines with J gene TRBJ2-5; TRBD1 aligns across 7 bases. Trimming cost V 6 bases and J 4 bases; bases outside gene matches: 11. The length of the CDR3 is 15 residues. Germline CDR1 is SNHLY and CDR2 is FYNNEI. In DNA form, the CDR3 reads TGTGCCAGCAGACCGGACAGGCCGGGTAGAGAGACCCAGTACTTC. Protein product: CASRPDRPGRETQYF.

This chain uses TRBV5-6 with TRBJ2-7, with 9 positions matching TRBD2. The CDR3 is 15 residues long. Trimming cost V 4 bases and J 6 bases; bases outside gene matches: 11. In germline, CDR1 is SGHDT, CDR2 YYEEEE. CDR3 sequence: CASSPRGGGAFEQYF. The CDR3 DNA sequence: TGTGCCAGCAGCCCCCGGGGCGGGGGGGCCTTCGAGCAGTACTTC.

The chain joins TRBV3-1 (or the pseudogene TRBV3-2) to TRBJ2-7; D not certain. V was shortened by 8 bases and J by 5 bases, with 10 bases between the two germline ends. CDR1 is LGHDT, CDR2 YNNKEL, per germline (reference sequence). CDR3 length: 11 amino acids. The CDR3, as DNA: TGTGCCAGCTCGCTCGTCGACGAGCAGTACTTC. Translated, it gives CASSLVDEQYF.

The V and J genes are TRBV27 and TRBJ2-3, with D possibly being TRBD1 or TRBD2 (6 bases each). Germline loops: CDR1 MNHEY, CDR2 SMNVEV (reference sequence). Trimming left V 3 bases short and J 3 bases short, with 10 bases between. The CDR3 contains 14 residues. The DNA for the CDR3 is TGTGCCAGCAGTTTCCAGGGGAGGACAGATACGCAGTATTTT. Protein: CASSFQGRTDTQYF.

The chain carries TRBV21-1 and TRBJ1-1. TRBV21-1 is deemed a pseudogene. This CDR3 contains 18 residues. The CDR3: CASSKDLGRTLGNTEAFF. DNA of the CDR3: TGTGCCAGCAGCAAAGATTTGGGGAGGACCTTAGGAAACACTGAAGCTTTCTTT.

The chain joins TRBV7-2 to TRBJ1-2, with unresolved D. Trimming took 0 bases from V and 3 from J, leaving 8 bases between them. The CDR3 spans 14 residues. Germline V gene sequence: CDR1 SGHTA, CDR2 FQGNSA. As DNA, the CDR3 is TGTGCCAGCAGCTTAGCGGCGAGGGACTATGGCTACACCTTC. It yields the protein CASSLAARDYGYTF.

The chain couples TRBV7-9 to TRBJ2-1; 7 bases are shared with TRBD2. Per germline, CDR1 SEHNR and CDR2 FQNEAQ (reference sequence). The CDR3 has 18 residues. Trimming cost V 4 bases and J 3 bases; bases outside gene matches: 15. The CDR3 region has the DNA TGTGCCAGCAGCTCCCTGGGCGGGGGACCAATTGTCTACAATGAGCAGTTCTTC. Protein: CASSSLGGGPIVYNEQFF.

The chain recombines TRBV6-2 or TRBV6-3 with TRBJ1-5, with D perhaps matching TRBD1 (5 bases). CDR1 is MNHEY, CDR2 SVGEGT, per germline. The V and J ends lost 3 bases and 6 bases respectively, with 15 bases between them. The CDR3 sequence is 15 residues long. As DNA, the CDR3 is TGTGCCAGCAGTTATGGCAGGGAGCGGGCTCAGCCCCAGCATTTT. Its translation is CASSYGRERAQPQHF.

This chain uses TRBV28 with TRBJ2-7, with D possibly called TRBD1 or TRBD2 (5 bases each). From germline, CDR1 is MDHEN and CDR2 SYDVKM. Trimming stripped 3 bases from V and 2 bases from J, with 8 bases between. The CDR3 totals 13 residues. Here the CDR3 reads CASSLGRAYEQYF. The CDR3 DNA reads as TGTGCCAGCAGTTTGGGACGGGCCTACGAGCAGTACTTC.

The V and J genes are TRBV19 and TRBJ1-5; possibly TRBD1 for D (6 bases). The CDR3 is 12 residues long. V was clipped by 7 bases and J by 6 bases, with 10 bases between them. Looked up from germline, CDR1 is LNHDA and CDR2 is SQIVND (reference sequence). CDR3 in amino acids: CASKGGLQPQHF. Here the CDR3 DNA reads TGTGCCAGTAAGGGGGGGCTTCAGCCCCAGCATTTT.